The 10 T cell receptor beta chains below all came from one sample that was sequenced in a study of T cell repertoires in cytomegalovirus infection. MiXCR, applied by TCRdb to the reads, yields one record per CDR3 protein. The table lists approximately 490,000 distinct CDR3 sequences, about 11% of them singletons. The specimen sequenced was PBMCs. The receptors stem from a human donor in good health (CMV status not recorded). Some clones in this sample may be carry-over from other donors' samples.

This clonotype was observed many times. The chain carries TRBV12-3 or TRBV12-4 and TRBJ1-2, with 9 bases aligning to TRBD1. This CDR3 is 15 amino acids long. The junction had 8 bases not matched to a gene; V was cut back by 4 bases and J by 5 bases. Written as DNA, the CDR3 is TGTGCCAGCAGTTGGGGACAGGGAGGATTATATGGCTACACCTTC. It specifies CASSWGQGGLYGYTF.

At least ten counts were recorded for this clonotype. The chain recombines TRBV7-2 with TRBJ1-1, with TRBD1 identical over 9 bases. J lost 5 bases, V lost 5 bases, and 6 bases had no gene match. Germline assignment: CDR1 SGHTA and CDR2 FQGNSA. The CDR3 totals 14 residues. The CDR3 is CASSKFGQGTEAFF. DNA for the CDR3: TGTGCCAGCAGCAAATTCGGACAGGGGACTGAAGCTTTCTTT.

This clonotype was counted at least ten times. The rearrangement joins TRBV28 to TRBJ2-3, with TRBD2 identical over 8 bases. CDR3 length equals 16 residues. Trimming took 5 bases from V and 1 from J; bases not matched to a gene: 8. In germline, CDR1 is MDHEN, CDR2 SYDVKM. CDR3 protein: CASSPVRGAGTDTQYF. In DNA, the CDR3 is TGTGCCAGCAGTCCTGTGCGGGGGGCCGGCACAGATACGCAGTATTTT.

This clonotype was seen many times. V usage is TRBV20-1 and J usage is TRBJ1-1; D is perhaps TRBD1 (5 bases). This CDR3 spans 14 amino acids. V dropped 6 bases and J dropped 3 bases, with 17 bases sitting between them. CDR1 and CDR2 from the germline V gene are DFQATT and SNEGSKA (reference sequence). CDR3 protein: CSAHPTGGDTEAFF. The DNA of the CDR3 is TGCAGTGCCCACCCCACAGGCGGGGACACTGAAGCTTTCTTT.

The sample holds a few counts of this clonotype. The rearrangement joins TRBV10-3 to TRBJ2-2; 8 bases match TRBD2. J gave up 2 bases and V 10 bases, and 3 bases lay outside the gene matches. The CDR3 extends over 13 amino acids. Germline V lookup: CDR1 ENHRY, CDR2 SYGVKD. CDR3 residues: CATRGGNTGELFF. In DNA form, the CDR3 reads TGTGCCACCCGGGGGGGCAACACCGGGGAGCTGTTTTTT.

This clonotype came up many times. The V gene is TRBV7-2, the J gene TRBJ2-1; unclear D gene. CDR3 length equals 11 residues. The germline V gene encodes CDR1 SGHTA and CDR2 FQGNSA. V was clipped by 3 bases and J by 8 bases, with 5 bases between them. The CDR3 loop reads CASSFGDEQFF. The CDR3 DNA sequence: TGTGCCAGCAGCTTTGGGGATGAGCAGTTCTTC.

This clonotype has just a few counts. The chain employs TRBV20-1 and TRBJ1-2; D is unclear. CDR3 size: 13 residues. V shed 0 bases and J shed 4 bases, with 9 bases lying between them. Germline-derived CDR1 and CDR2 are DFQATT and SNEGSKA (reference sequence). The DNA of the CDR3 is TGCAGTGCTAGAGATGCGGCCTCCTATGGCTACACCTTC. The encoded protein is CSARDAASYGYTF.

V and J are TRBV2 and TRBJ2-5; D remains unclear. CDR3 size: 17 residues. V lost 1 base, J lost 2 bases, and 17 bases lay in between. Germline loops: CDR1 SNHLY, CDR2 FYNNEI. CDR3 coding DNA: TGTGCCAGCAGTGAAGGAGTCCTCGTGGCGGCTCAAGAGACCCAGTACTTC. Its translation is CASSEGVLVAAQETQYF. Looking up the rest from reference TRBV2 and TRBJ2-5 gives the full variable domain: EPEVTQTPSHQVTQMGQEVILRCVPISNHLYFYWYRQILGQKVEFLVSFYNNEISEKSEIFDDQFSVERPDGSNFTLKIRSTKLEDSAMYFCASSEGVLVAAQETQYFGPGTRLLVL.

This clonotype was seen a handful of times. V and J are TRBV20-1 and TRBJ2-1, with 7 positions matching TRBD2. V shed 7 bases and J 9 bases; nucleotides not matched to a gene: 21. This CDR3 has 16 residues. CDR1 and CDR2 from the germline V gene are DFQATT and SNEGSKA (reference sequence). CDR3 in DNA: TGCAGTGGTTTCGTTCCGGGACTAAGGTCGACTGGTGAGCAGTTCTTC. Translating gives CSGFVPGLRSTGEQFF.

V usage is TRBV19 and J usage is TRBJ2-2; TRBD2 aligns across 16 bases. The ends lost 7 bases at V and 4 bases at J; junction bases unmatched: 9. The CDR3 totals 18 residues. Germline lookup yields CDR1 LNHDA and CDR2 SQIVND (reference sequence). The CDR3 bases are TGTGCCAGTACCCCTGCCGGGACTAGCGGGAGGGTCACCGGGGAGCTGTTTTTT. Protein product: CASTPAGTSGRVTGELFF.